This is a list of T cell receptor beta chains from one sample in a study of blood T cells in healthy people across ages. TCRdb re-derived calls from the 5' RACE reads in MiXCR, one entry per CDR3 protein. The table records about 800,000 distinct CDR3 sequences, about 25% of them present only once. These data were also reused for a study on T cells of mothers and their children.

What was sequenced was blood. The receptors here all came from a boy under 18 in good health. CDR3s include the opening cysteine and the closing phenylalanine or tryptophan. The D gene is left open where the match is weak. Some rows have no size entry. The others give once, few or many, or a class for an expanded clone.

clone size,J gene,D gene,V gene,CDR3 protein,CDR3 DNA
-,TRBJ1-5,-,TRBV7-2,CASSRDPWTMGQHF,TGTGCCAGCAGTCGGGACCCCTGGACAATGGGCCAGCATTTT
few,TRBJ2-1,-,TRBV28,CASSLLGGIEQFF,TGTGCCAGCAGTTTATTAGGGGGGATTGAGCAGTTCTTC
-,TRBJ2-5,-,TRBV12-3/TRBV12-4,CASSRQDWETQYF,TGTGCCAGCAGCCGACAGGACTGGGAGACCCAGTACTTC
-,TRBJ2-3,-,TRBV29-1,CSVADWDFQLTDTQYF,TGCAGCGTTGCGGATTGGGACTTCCAACTCACAGATACGCAGTATTTT
-,TRBJ1-6,TRBD1,TRBV28,CASFSPQGAINSPLHF,TGTGCCAGCTTCTCCCCCCAGGGGGCAATTAATTCACCCCTCCACTTT
few,TRBJ1-3,-,TRBV4-3,CASSQDEGYGNTIYF,TGCGCCAGCAGCCAAGACGAGGGGTACGGGAACACCATATATTTT
-,TRBJ1-2,-,TRBV18,CASSGAQRNGYTF,TGTGCCAGCTCAGGAGCCCAAAGAAATGGCTACACCTTC
few,TRBJ2-5,TRBD2,TRBV20-1,CSAQGEGETQYF,TGCAGTGCCCAAGGGGAGGGAGAGACCCAGTACTTC
-,TRBJ2-1,TRBD2,TRBV6-2/TRBV6-3,CASSTSTTRLAGFLHEQFF,TGTGCCAGCAGCACCAGCACTACTAGACTAGCGGGATTCTTGCATGAGCAGTTCTTC
-,TRBJ1-4,TRBD1,TRBV27,CASSRSQGRANEKLFF,TGCGCCAGCAGTAGGTCACAGGGGAGAGCTAATGAAAAACTGTTTTTT
few,TRBJ1-2,-,TRBV6-5,CASRADSSNYGYTF,TGTGCCAGCAGGGCAGACAGCTCTAACTATGGCTACACCTTC
few,TRBJ1-2,TRBD1,TRBV20-1,CSVLRAGGDYGYTF,TGCAGTGTTTTGAGGGCAGGGGGCGACTATGGCTACACCTTC
-,TRBJ2-1,TRBD2,TRBV9,CASSVVSSGYEQFF,TGTGCCAGCAGCGTAGTATCTAGCGGGTATGAGCAGTTCTTC
-,TRBJ2-1,-,TRBV28,CASSTATWTDNEQFF,TGTGCCAGCAGTACCGCGACCTGGACAGACAATGAGCAGTTCTTC
-,TRBJ2-3,-,TRBV6-2/TRBV6-3,CASSSSGTLLRDTQYF,TGTGCCAGCAGTTCCTCCGGGACCCTACTGAGGGATACGCAGTATTTT
-,TRBJ2-3,TRBD1,TRBV6-5,CASSSGTGETDTQYF,TGTGCCAGCAGCAGCGGGACAGGGGAGACAGATACGCAGTATTTT
-,TRBJ2-5,-,TRBV3-1,CASSQQGSGETQYF,TGTGCCAGCAGCCAACAGGGAAGTGGCGAGACCCAGTACTTC
few,TRBJ1-1,-,TRBV29-1,CSVRGNTEAFF,TGCAGCGTTCGAGGGAACACTGAAGCTTTCTTT
-,TRBJ2-5,-,TRBV6-1,CASRATGPFQETQYF,TGTGCCAGCAGAGCGACAGGACCCTTCCAAGAGACCCAGTACTTC
-,TRBJ1-3,-,TRBV5-5,CASSRTGSGNTIYF,TGTGCCAGCAGCCGTACGGGAAGTGGAAACACCATATATTTT
-,TRBJ2-3,-,TRBV6-5,CASAPAGASTDTQYF,TGTGCCAGCGCCCCTGCGGGTGCTAGCACAGATACGCAGTATTTT
many,TRBJ2-7,-,TRBV4-1,CASAAGRSYEQYF,TGCGCCAGCGCAGCGGGCCGCTCCTACGAGCAGTACTTC